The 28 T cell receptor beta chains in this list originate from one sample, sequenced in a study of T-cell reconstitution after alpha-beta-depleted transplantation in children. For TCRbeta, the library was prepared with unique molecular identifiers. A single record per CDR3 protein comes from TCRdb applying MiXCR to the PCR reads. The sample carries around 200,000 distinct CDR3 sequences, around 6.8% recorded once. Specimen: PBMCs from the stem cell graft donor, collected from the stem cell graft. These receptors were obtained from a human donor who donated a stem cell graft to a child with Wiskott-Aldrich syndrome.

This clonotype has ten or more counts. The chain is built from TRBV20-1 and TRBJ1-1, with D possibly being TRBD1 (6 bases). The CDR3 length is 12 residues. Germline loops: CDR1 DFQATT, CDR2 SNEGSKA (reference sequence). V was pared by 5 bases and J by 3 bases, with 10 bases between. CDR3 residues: CSAWAGDTEAFF. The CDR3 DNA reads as TGCAGTGCTTGGGCAGGGGACACTGAAGCTTTCTTT.

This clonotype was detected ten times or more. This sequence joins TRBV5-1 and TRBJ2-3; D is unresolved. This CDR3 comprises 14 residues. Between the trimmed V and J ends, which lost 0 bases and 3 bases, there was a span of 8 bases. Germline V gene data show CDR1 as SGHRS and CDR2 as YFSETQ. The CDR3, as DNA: TGCGCCAGCAGCTTGGGAGGCCAGACAGATACGCAGTATTTT. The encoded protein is CASSLGGQTDTQYF.

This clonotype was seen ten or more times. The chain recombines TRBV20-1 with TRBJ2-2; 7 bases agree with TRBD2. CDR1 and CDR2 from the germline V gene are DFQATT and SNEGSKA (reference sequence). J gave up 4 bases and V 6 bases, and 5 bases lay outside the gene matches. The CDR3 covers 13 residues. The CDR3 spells CSASGTVTGELFF. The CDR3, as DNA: TGCAGTGCGAGCGGGACGGTCACCGGGGAGCTGTTTTTT.

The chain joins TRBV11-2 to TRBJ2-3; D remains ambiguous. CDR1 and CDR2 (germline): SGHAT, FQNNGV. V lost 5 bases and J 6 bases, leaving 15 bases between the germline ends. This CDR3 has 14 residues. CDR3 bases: TGTGCCAGCAGCACAAACGGGCCTAGGGATACGCAGTATTTT. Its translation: CASSTNGPRDTQYF.

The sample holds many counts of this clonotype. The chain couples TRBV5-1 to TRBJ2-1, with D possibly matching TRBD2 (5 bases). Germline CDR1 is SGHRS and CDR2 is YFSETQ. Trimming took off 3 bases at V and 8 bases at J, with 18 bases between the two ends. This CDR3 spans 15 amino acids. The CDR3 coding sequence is TGCGCCAGCAGCTCCGTGAGGGTAGGAATGGATGAGCAGTTCTTC. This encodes CASSSVRVGMDEQFF.

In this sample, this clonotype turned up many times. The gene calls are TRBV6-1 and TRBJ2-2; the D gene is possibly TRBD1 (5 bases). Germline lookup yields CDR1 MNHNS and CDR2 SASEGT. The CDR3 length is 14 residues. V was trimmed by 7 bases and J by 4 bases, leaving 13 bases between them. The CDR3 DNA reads TGTGCCAGCACCGCAGGGTTGAGCACCGGGGAGCTGTTTTTT. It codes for CASTAGLSTGELFF.

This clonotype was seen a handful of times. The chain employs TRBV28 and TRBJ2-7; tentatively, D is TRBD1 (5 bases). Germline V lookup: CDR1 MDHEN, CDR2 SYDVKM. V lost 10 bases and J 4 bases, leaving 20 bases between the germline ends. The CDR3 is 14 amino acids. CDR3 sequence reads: CATLGLGVYYEQYF. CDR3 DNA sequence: TGTGCCACCCTTGGCCTAGGGGTCTATTACGAGCAGTACTTC.

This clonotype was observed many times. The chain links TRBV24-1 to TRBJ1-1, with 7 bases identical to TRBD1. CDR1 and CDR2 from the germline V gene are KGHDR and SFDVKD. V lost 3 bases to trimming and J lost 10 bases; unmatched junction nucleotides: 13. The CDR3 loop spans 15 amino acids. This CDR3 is CATSDPSTGKEGAFF. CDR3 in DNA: TGTGCCACCAGTGATCCCTCGACAGGGAAGGAGGGAGCTTTCTTT.

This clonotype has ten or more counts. CDR3 residues: CSANKQGEEKLFF. CDR3 DNA sequence: TGCAGTGCCAACAAACAGGGAGAGGAAAAACTGTTTTTT. The chain recombines TRBV20-1 with TRBJ1-4; D perhaps matches TRBD1 (6 bases). Trimming took 6 bases from V and 8 from J, leaving 16 bases between them. There are 13 residues in the CDR3. Germline V lookup: CDR1 DFQATT, CDR2 SNEGSKA (reference sequence).

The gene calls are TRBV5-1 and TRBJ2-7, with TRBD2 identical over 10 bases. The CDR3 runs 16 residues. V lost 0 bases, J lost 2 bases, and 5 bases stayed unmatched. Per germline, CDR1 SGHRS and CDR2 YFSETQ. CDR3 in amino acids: CASSLEVSGRAYEQYF. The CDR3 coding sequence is TGCGCCAGCAGCTTGGAAGTCAGCGGGAGGGCCTACGAGCAGTACTTC.

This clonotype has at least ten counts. The CDR3 bases are TGTGCCAGCAGTGAAGGATGGGGAAGCGGAACTAATGAAAAACTGTTTTTT. Its translation is CASSEGWGSGTNEKLFF. The chain couples TRBV6-1 to TRBJ1-4; D is ambiguous. Germline loops: CDR1 MNHNS, CDR2 SASEGT. The CDR3 has 17 amino acids. Trimming removed 1 base from V and 1 base from J, with 13 bases in between.

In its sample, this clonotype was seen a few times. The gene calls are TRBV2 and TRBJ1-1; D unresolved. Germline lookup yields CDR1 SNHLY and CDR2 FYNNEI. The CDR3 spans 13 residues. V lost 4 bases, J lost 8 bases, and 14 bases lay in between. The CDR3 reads CASSVGPPAEAFF. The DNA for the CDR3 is TGTGCCAGCAGTGTCGGACCCCCCGCCGAAGCTTTCTTT.

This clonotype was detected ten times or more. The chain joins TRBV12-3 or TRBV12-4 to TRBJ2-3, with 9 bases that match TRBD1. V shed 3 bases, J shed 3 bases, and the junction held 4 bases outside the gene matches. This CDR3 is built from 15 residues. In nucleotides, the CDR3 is TGTGCCAGCAGTTTTGGGGACAGGGAAACAGATACGCAGTATTTT. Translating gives CASSFGDRETDTQYF.

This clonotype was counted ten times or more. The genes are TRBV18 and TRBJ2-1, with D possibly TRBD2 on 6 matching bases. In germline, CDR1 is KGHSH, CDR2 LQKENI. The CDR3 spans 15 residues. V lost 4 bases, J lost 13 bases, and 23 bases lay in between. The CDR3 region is CASSQLASEIVSQFF. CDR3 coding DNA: TGTGCCAGCTCACAGCTAGCGTCCGAAATCGTCTCCCAGTTCTTC.

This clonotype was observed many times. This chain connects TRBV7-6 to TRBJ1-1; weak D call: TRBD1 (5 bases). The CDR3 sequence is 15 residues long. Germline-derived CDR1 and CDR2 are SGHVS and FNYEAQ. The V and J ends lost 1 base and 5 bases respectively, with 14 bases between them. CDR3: CASSLVGASGTEAFF. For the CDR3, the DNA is TGTGCCAGCAGCTTAGTAGGGGCGAGTGGGACTGAAGCTTTCTTT.

CDR3 protein: CASKGRGLQETQYF. The CDR3, as DNA: TGTGCCAGCAAAGGCAGGGGGTTACAAGAGACCCAGTACTTC. The chain links TRBV5-4 to TRBJ2-5; 7 positions match TRBD1. The CDR3 runs 14 residues. V was clipped by 6 bases and J by 2 bases; unmatched bases: 7. Germline V gene data show CDR1 as SGHNT and CDR2 as YYREEE (reference sequence).

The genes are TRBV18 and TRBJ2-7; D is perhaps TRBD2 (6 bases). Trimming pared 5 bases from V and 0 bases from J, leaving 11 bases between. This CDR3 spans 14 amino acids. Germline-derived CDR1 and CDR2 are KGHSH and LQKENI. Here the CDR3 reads CASSTSGHSYEQYF. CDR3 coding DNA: TGTGCCAGCTCAACAAGCGGGCACTCCTACGAGCAGTACTTC.

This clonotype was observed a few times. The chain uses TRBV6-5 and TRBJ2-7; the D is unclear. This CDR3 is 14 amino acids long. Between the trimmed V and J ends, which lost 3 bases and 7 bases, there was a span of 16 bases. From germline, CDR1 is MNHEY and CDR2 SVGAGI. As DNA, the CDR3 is TGTGCCAGCAGTTATCTTGGGGTCCCGCGGGAGCAGTACTTC. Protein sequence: CASSYLGVPREQYF.

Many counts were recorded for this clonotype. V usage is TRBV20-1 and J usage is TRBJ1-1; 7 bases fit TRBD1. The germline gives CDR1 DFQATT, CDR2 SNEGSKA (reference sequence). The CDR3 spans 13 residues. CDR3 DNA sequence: TGCAGATGGGACAGAGACTCTTCGGCTGAAGCTTTCTTT. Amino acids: CRWDRDSSAEAFF.

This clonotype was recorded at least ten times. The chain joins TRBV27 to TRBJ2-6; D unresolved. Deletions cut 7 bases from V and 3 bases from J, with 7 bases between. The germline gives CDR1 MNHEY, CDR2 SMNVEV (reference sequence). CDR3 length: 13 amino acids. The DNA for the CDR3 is TGTGCCAGCACATGGGTTGGGGCCAACGTCCTGACTTTC. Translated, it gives CASTWVGANVLTF.

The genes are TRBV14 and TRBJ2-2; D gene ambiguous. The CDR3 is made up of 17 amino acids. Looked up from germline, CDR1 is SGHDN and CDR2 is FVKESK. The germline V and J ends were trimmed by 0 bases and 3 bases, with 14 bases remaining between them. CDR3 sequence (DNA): TGTGCCAGCAGCCAAGAAGGTTTCGGTCAGCACACCGGGGAGCTGTTTTTT. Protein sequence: CASSQEGFGQHTGELFF.

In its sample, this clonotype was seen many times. The CDR3 sequence is CASSFGTGGVNEQFF. The CDR3, as DNA: TGTGCCAGCAGCTTCGGGACAGGGGGAGTCAATGAGCAGTTCTTC. This chain connects TRBV7-9 to TRBJ2-1, with TRBD1 matching over 11 bases. V trimming: 3 bases; J trimming: 6 bases; junction bases outside the gene matches: 4. The CDR3 has 15 amino acids. CDR1 and CDR2 from the germline V gene are SEHNR and FQNEAQ (reference sequence).

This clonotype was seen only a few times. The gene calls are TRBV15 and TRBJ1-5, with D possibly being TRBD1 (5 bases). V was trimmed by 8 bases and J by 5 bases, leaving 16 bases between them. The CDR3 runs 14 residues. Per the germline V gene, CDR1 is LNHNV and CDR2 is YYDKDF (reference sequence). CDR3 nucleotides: TGTGCCACCTCGGGGCGAGACACTTATCAGCCCCAGCATTTT. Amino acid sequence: CATSGRDTYQPQHF.

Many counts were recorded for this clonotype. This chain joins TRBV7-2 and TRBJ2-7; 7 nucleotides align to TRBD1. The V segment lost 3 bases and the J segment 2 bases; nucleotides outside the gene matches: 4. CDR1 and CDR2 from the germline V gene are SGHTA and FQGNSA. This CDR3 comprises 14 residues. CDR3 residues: CASSFSGQTYEQYF. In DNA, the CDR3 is TGTGCCAGCAGCTTCTCGGGACAGACCTACGAGCAGTACTTC.

CDR3 nucleotides: TGTGCCAGCAAAACCGGGACAGGGTCCTGGGAGACCCAGTACTTC. Protein product: CASKTGTGSWETQYF. The V call is TRBV2, the J call TRBJ2-5, with 9 bases identical to TRBD1. Germline V gives CDR1 SNHLY, CDR2 FYNNEI. This CDR3 region has 15 residues. Losses at the gene ends were 7 bases for V and 5 bases for J; bases not matched to a gene: 11.

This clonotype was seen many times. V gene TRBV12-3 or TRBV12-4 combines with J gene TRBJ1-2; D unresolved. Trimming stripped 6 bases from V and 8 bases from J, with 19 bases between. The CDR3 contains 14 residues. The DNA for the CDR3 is TGTGCCAGCAGGAACAGCGCTACCCCTGGCGGCTACACCTTC. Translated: CASRNSATPGGYTF.

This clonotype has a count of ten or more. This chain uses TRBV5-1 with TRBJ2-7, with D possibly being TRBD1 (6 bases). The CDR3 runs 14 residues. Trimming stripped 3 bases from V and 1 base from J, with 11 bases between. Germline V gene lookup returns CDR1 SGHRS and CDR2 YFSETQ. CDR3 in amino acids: CASSWTVESYEQYF. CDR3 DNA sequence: TGCGCCAGCAGCTGGACAGTCGAGTCCTACGAGCAGTACTTC.

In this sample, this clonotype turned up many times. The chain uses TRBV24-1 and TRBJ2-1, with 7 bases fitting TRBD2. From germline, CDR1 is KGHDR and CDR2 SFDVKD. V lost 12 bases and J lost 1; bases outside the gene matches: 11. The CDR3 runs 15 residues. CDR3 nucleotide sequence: TGTGCCGATGATTTTAGCGGGTCTTCCTACAATGAGCAGTTCTTC. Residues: CADDFSGSSYNEQFF.